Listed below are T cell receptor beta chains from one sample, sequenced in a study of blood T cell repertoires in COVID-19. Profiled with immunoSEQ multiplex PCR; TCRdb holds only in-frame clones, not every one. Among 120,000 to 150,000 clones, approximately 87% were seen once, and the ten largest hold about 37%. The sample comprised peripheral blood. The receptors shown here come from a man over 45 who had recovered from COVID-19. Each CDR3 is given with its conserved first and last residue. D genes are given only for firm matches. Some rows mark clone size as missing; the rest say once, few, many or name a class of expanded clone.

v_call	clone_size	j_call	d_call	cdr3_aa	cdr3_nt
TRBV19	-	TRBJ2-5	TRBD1	CASSSGGQGIGETQYF	TGTGCCAGTAGTAGCGGGGGACAGGGAATTGGAGAGACCCAGTACTTC
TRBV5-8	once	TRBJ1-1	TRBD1	CASSTVQGAMNTEAFF	TGTGCCAGCAGCACCGTACAGGGGGCGATGAACACTGAAGCTTTCTTT
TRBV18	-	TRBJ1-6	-	CASSPWEGRYSPLHF	TGTGCCAGCTCACCATGGGAGGGTCGGTATTCACCCCTCCACTTT
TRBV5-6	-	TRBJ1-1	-	CASSLGGLTEAFF	TGTGCCAGCAGCTTAGGGGGATTGACTGAAGCTTTCTTT
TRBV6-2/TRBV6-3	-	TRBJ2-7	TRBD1	CASSSRTGKGYEQYF	TGTGCCAGCAGTTCGCGGACAGGGAAAGGTTACGAGCAGTACTTC
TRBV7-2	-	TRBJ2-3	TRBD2	CASSLLAGLTDTQYF	TGTGCCAGCAGCTTGCTAGCGGGGCTCACAGATACGCAGTATTTT
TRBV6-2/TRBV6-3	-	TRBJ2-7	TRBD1	CASSYGPRGSNHEQYF	TGTGCCAGCAGTTACGGTCCCAGGGGGAGCAACCACGAGCAGTACTTC
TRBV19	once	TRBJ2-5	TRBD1	CASSRGQAQETQYF	TGTGCCAGTAGTCGTGGACAGGCCCAAGAGACCCAGTACTTC
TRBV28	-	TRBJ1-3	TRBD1	CASSFRQGAGNTIYF	TGTGCCAGCAGTTTCCGTCAGGGGGCTGGAAACACCATATATTTT
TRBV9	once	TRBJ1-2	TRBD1	CASSVEGTGNIYGYTF	TGTGCCAGCAGCGTAGAGGGGACAGGGAATATCTATGGCTACACCTTC
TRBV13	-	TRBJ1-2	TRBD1	CASDFGTGNYGYTF	TGTGCCAGCGACTTCGGGACAGGGAACTATGGCTACACCTTC
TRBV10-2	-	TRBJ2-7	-	CATNPGASYEQYF	TGCGCCACAAACCCAGGGGCATCCTACGAGCAGTACTTC
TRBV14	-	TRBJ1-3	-	CASSQDRVLSGNTIYF	TGTGCCAGCAGCCAAGATCGGGTCCTCTCTGGAAACACCATATATTTT
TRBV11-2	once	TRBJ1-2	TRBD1	CASSLVGQLYGYTF	TGTGCCAGCAGCTTAGTGGGACAGCTCTATGGCTACACCTTC
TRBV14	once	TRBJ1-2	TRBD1	CASSQDRDRGYGYTF	TGTGCCAGCAGCCAAGATCGGGACAGGGGTTATGGCTACACCTTC
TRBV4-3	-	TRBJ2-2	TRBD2	CASSASGGAGELFF	TGCGCCAGCAGCGCCAGTGGGGGGGCCGGGGAGCTGTTTTTT